These 30 T cell receptor beta chains share one sample of origin, sequenced in a study of shared clonotypes between healthy human individuals. Naive CD8 cells comprised CD45RO-negative, CCR7-positively selected cells, excluding terminally differentiated effector memory CD45RA+ cells. The data were produced by immunoSEQ multiplex PCR, yet TCRdb's version contains in-frame clones alone and is incomplete. The sample contains about 2.1 million clones, 80% to 95% of which appear only once. What was sequenced was naive CD8+ T cells from PBMCs. The receptors come from a man aged 18 to 30 in good health. Some clones in this sample may be carry-over from other donors' samples.

The chain recombines TRBV10-3 with TRBJ1-4, with no clear D. Germline-derived CDR1 and CDR2 are ENHRY and SYGVKD. This CDR3 comprises 15 residues. V lost 2 bases and J 3 bases, leaving 10 bases between the germline ends. As DNA, the CDR3 is TGTGCCATCAGTGAGGGGCGGAGCTCTAATGAAAAACTGTTTTTT. It translates to CAISEGRSSNEKLFF.

The chain links TRBV7-9 to TRBJ1-1; tentative D call: TRBD1 (5 bases). CDR1 is SEHNR, CDR2 FQNEAQ, per germline (reference sequence). This CDR3 is 16 amino acids long. V lost 3 bases, J lost 2 bases, and 16 bases lay in between. DNA for the CDR3: TGTGCCAGCAGCTTTTCCTCAGGCAGGGCAAACACTGAAGCTTTCTTT. Translation gives CASSFSSGRANTEAFF. Supplemented by reference TRBV7-9 and TRBJ1-1, the full variable domain reads DTGVSQNPRHKITKRGQNVTFRCDPISEHNRLYWYRQTLGQGPEFLTYFQNEAQLEKSRLLSDRFSAERPKGSFSTLEIQRTEQGDSAMYLCASSFSSGRANTEAFFGQGTRLTVV.

V gene TRBV19 combines with J gene TRBJ2-4; D is uncertain. Trimming removed 1 base from V and 1 base from J, with 8 bases in between. Germline CDR1 and CDR2: LNHDA and SQIVND (reference sequence). The CDR3 extends over 15 amino acids. CDR3 in amino acids: CASSIAQGAKNIQYF. As DNA, the CDR3 is TGTGCCAGTAGTATAGCTCAAGGGGCCAAAAACATTCAGTACTTC.

In this sample, this clone turned up once. The V call is TRBV5-8, the J call TRBJ2-1; D not resolved. V was cut by 5 bases and J by 4 bases, with 7 bases left in between. This CDR3 has 12 residues. From germline, CDR1 is SGHTS and CDR2 YDEGEE. The chain's CDR3 is CASSVGYNEQFF. In DNA form, the CDR3 reads TGTGCCAGCAGTGTCGGATACAATGAGCAGTTCTTC. Full variable domain (outside the CDR3, taken from reference TRBV5-8 and TRBJ2-1): EAGVTQSPTHLIKTRGQQATLRCSPISGHTSVYWYQQALGLGLQFLLWYDEGEERNRGNFPPRFSGRQFPNYSSELNVNALELEDSALYLCASSVGYNEQFFGPGTRLTVL.

This chain uses TRBV7-9 with TRBJ1-3; TRBD1 matches 7 bases. The CDR3 extends over 17 amino acids. Per germline, CDR1 SEHNR and CDR2 FQNEAQ (reference sequence). J lost 2 bases, V lost 4 bases, and 11 bases had no gene match. This chain's CDR3 is CASSSRQGVKTGNTIYF. CDR3 nucleotides: TGTGCCAGCAGCTCGCGACAGGGCGTAAAGACTGGAAACACCATATATTTT.

For this clone: The same CDR3 can be traced to other DNA sequences in this sample. V is TRBV4-3 and J is TRBJ2-1; 9 nucleotides agree with TRBD1. Germline V gene lookup returns CDR1 LGHNA and CDR2 YSLEER. J lost 6 bases, V lost 1 base, and 4 bases had no gene match. This CDR3 comprises 15 residues. CDR3 in DNA: TGCGCCAGCAGCCAAGGGACAGGGGCCGGCAATGAGCAGTTCTTC. Encoded protein: CASSQGTGAGNEQFF.

The V gene is TRBV7-9, the J gene TRBJ1-4; TRBD1 is a possible D gene (6 bases). CDR1 SEHNR and CDR2 FQNEAQ come from the germline V gene (reference sequence). V was trimmed by 3 bases and J by 8 bases, leaving 19 bases between them. The CDR3 loop spans 16 amino acids. CDR3 residues: CASSFRGARIGEKLFF. In DNA form, the CDR3 reads TGTGCCAGCAGCTTTCGGGGGGCGCGAATAGGGGAAAAACTGTTTTTT.

The CDR3 DNA reads TGTGCCAGCAGTTACGTCGGACCGACGAACACTGAAGCTTTCTTT. It yields the protein CASSYVGPTNTEAFF. The rearrangement uses TRBV6-6 and TRBJ1-1; D is unresolved. Trimming took 2 bases from V and 1 from J, leaving 11 bases between them. The V gene's germline CDR1 is MNHNY and CDR2 SVGAGI (reference sequence). CDR3 length: 15 residues.

The chain uses TRBV6-4 and TRBJ1-1, with 8 nucleotides matching TRBD1. The trim removed 8 bases at V and 6 bases at J, leaving 11 bases unmatched. CDR3 size: 14 residues. The germline V gene encodes CDR1 MRHNA and CDR2 SNTAGT. The CDR3 here is CASRDDRGRPEAFF. CDR3 in DNA: TGTGCCAGCCGAGACGACAGGGGACGACCTGAAGCTTTCTTT.

This clone has only one observation. The chain joins TRBV11-2 to TRBJ2-3; D tentatively fits TRBD1 or TRBD2 (6 bases each). V dropped 5 bases and J dropped 2 bases, with 23 bases sitting between them. The CDR3 contains 18 residues. The V gene's germline CDR1 is SGHAT and CDR2 FQNNGV. CDR3 protein: CASSVRGGWNRDTDTQYF. DNA of the CDR3: TGTGCCAGCAGCGTTAGAGGGGGGTGGAATCGCGACACAGATACGCAGTATTTT.

The chain combines TRBV29-1 with TRBJ2-1; D unclear. V was cut by 6 bases and J by 7 bases, with 16 bases left in between. CDR1 is SQVTM, CDR2 ANQGSEA, per germline. The CDR3 consists of 13 residues. The CDR3 DNA is TGCAGCGTACAAAATACTGCGCTGAATGAGCAGTTCTTC. Its translation: CSVQNTALNEQFF.

The rearrangement uses TRBV4-3 and TRBJ2-1, with TRBD2 identical over 7 bases. The CDR3 covers 18 residues. Germline loops: CDR1 LGHNA, CDR2 YSLEER. V dropped 3 bases and J dropped 9; count of bases not matched to a gene: 20. CDR3 residues: CASSQDPFTTSRWSEQFF. The CDR3 nucleotides are TGCGCCAGCAGCCAGGATCCCTTTACGACTAGCCGCTGGAGTGAGCAGTTCTTC.

This chain uses TRBV27 with TRBJ2-7, with TRBD2 identical over 7 bases. Unmatched junction bases numbered 11, after V lost 6 bases and J lost 6 bases. The CDR3 spans 14 residues. Germline loops: CDR1 MNHEY, CDR2 SMNVEV (reference sequence). CDR3 DNA sequence: TGTGCCAGCAGCCTTACTAGCGCCCACCGCGAGCAGTACTTC. This gives the protein CASSLTSAHREQYF.

The chain employs TRBV30 and TRBJ1-4; unclear D gene. The CDR3 sequence is 16 residues long. V lost 0 bases to trimming and J lost 7 bases, with 18 bases between them. Germline V gene data show CDR1 as GTSNPN and CDR2 as SVGIG (reference sequence). CDR3 coding DNA: TGTGCCTGGAGTGTAAGGTCCTTCGGGAGAGGTGAAAAACTGTTTTTT. Its translation is CAWSVRSFGRGEKLFF.

The rearrangement links TRBV7-9 to TRBJ2-1, with 11 bases matching TRBD2. The germline CDR1 and CDR2 sequences are SEHNR and FQNEAQ (reference sequence). This CDR3 is built from 16 residues. V dropped 4 bases and J dropped 8; count of bases not matched to a gene: 10. CDR3 DNA sequence: TGTGCCAGCAGCTCAATACTAGCGGGAGTCTTTCATGAGCAGTTCTTC. Translating it yields CASSSILAGVFHEQFF. The whole variable domain, remainder taken from reference TRBV7-9 and TRBJ2-1, is DTGVSQNPRHKITKRGQNVTFRCDPISEHNRLYWYRQTLGQGPEFLTYFQNEAQLEKSRLLSDRFSAERPKGSFSTLEIQRTEQGDSAMYLCASSSILAGVFHEQFFGPGTRLTVL.

V is TRBV7-8 and J is TRBJ2-7; TRBD2 matches at 7 bases. This CDR3 is built from 15 residues. Trimming at V came to 5 bases and at J to 4 bases, leaving 11 bases not matched to a gene. CDR1 is SGHVS and CDR2 is FQNEAQ in the germline V gene. CDR3 in DNA: TGTGCCAGCAGCATTAGCGGGCCCGCCCCATACGAGCAGTACTTC. Protein sequence: CASSISGPAPYEQYF.

This clone appeared a single time. This chain connects TRBV5-4 to TRBJ2-2, with D possibly TRBD2 on 5 matching bases. The CDR3 has 13 amino acids. CDR1 and CDR2 (germline): SGHNT, YYREEE (reference sequence). V lost 1 base, J lost 7 bases, and 8 bases lay in between. CDR3 sequence: CASSLTEGGELFF. The CDR3 nucleotides read TGTGCCAGCAGCTTGACAGAGGGCGGGGAGCTGTTTTTT. The entire variable domain, with the rest obtained from reference TRBV5-4 and TRBJ2-2, is as follows: ETGVTQSPTHLIKTRGQQVTLRCSSQSGHNTVSWYQQALGQGPQFIFQYYREEENGRGNFPPRFSGLQFPNYSSELNVNALELDDSALYLCASSLTEGGELFFGEGSRLTVL.

The rearrangement uses TRBV10-3 and TRBJ1-5; D call uncertain. This CDR3 spans 14 amino acids. Germline V gene sequence: CDR1 ENHRY, CDR2 SYGVKD. Trimming removed 0 bases from V and 7 bases from J, with 10 bases in between. CDR3 region: CAISESGPPQPQHF. The CDR3, as DNA: TGTGCCATCAGTGAGTCCGGGCCACCACAGCCCCAGCATTTT.

The rearrangement links TRBV30 to TRBJ2-7; 7 positions agree with TRBD1. V shed 2 bases and J 12 bases; nucleotides not matched to a gene: 7. The germline gives CDR1 GTSNPN, CDR2 SVGIG (reference sequence). This CDR3 comprises 11 residues. CDR3 sequence reads: CAWSTLTGRYF. CDR3 nucleotides: TGTGCCTGGAGTACGTTGACAGGGAGGTACTTC.

This chain links TRBV7-9 with TRBJ2-1; D remains unclear. The CDR3 has 12 residues. V was cut by 3 bases and J by 9 bases, with 9 bases left in between. CDR1 and CDR2 from the germline V gene are SEHNR and FQNEAQ (reference sequence). CDR3 DNA sequence: TGTGCCAGCAGCTTCTTCTTGGCTGAGCAGTTCTTC. It yields the protein CASSFFLAEQFF. Combining the CDR3 with reference TRBV7-9 and TRBJ2-1 gives the whole variable domain DTGVSQNPRHKITKRGQNVTFRCDPISEHNRLYWYRQTLGQGPEFLTYFQNEAQLEKSRLLSDRFSAERPKGSFSTLEIQRTEQGDSAMYLCASSFFLAEQFFGPGTRLTVL.

The V and J genes are TRBV13 and TRBJ2-1; 10 nucleotides match TRBD2. Looked up from germline, CDR1 is PRHDT and CDR2 is FYEKMQ (reference sequence). The V segment lost 0 bases and the J segment 6 bases; nucleotides outside the gene matches: 5. The CDR3 has 16 residues. CDR3 region: CASSLGLAGSLNEQFF. The DNA for the CDR3 is TGTGCCAGCAGCTTAGGACTAGCGGGATCTCTCAATGAGCAGTTCTTC.

Here the CDR3 reads CSVLRGRDSGNTIYF. For the CDR3, the DNA is TGCAGCGTTTTGAGGGGTAGGGACTCTGGAAACACCATATATTTT. The chain is built from TRBV29-1 and TRBJ1-3, with D maybe TRBD1 (5 bases). Germline V gene sequence: CDR1 SQVTM, CDR2 ANQGSEA. The CDR3 has 15 amino acids. Trimming stripped 5 bases from V and 0 bases from J, with 14 bases between.

This clone occurred once. This chain joins TRBV7-9 and TRBJ2-1; TRBD2 is a possible D gene (6 bases). The germline gives CDR1 SEHNR, CDR2 FQNEAQ (reference sequence). The V end was cut by 5 bases, the J end by 2 bases, with 13 bases between. The CDR3 is made up of 15 amino acids. Here the CDR3 reads CASSHRDSTYNEQFF. CDR3 nucleotide sequence: TGTGCCAGCAGCCACCGGGACTCCACCTACAATGAGCAGTTCTTC.

The chain combines TRBV4-1 with TRBJ2-3, with 7 positions matching TRBD2. Germline loops: CDR1 MGHRA, CDR2 YSYEKL. Trimming took 4 bases from V and 6 from J; bases not matched to a gene: 7. CDR3 length: 14 residues. The CDR3 region is CASSPPAGRDTQYF. Written as DNA, the CDR3 is TGCGCCAGCAGCCCCCCGGCCGGGAGGGATACGCAGTATTTT.

This chain uses TRBV19 with TRBJ2-1; tentative D call: TRBD1 (5 bases). CDR1 is LNHDA and CDR2 is SQIVND in the germline V gene (reference sequence). The CDR3 is 13 residues long. Trimming removed 8 bases from V and 7 bases from J, with 15 bases in between. CDR3: CASLAGLGNEQFF. CDR3 DNA sequence: TGTGCCAGTCTGGCAGGGCTCGGGAATGAGCAGTTCTTC.

The chain joins TRBV19 to TRBJ1-1; 10 positions agree with TRBD1. V lost 7 bases to trimming and J lost 3 bases; unmatched junction nucleotides: 23. The CDR3 extends over 20 amino acids. The germline CDR1 and CDR2 sequences are LNHDA and SQIVND (reference sequence). In nucleotides, the CDR3 is TGTGCCAGTATGACTTCCGGGACAGGGGCTATGATGAGCTCGGACACTGAAGCTTTCTTT. This gives the protein CASMTSGTGAMMSSDTEAFF.

J is TRBJ2-5 and V is TRBV7-9, with D perhaps matching TRBD1 or TRBD2 (6 bases each). The CDR3 runs to 15 residues. Per the germline V gene, CDR1 is SEHNR and CDR2 is FQNEAQ (reference sequence). V shed 3 bases and J shed 9 bases, with 20 bases lying between them. DNA of the CDR3: TGTGCCAGCAGCTTGGGCCCAGGGGTTTGGGGGGCCCAGTACTTC. Protein product: CASSLGPGVWGAQYF.

This chain links TRBV28 with TRBJ2-1; 9 nucleotides align to TRBD2. The junction had 9 bases not matched to a gene; V was cut back by 3 bases and J by 9 bases. The CDR3 contains 15 residues. The germline gives CDR1 MDHEN, CDR2 SYDVKM. The chain's CDR3 is CASSFVREGFSEQFF. The CDR3 DNA reads as TGTGCCAGCAGTTTTGTGCGGGAGGGTTTCTCTGAGCAGTTCTTC. The variable domain in full, completed from reference TRBV28 and TRBJ2-1, reads DVKVTQSSRYLVKRTGEKVFLECVQDMDHENMFWYRQDPGLGLRLIYFSYDVKMKEKGDIPEGYSVSREKKERFSLILESASTNQTSMYLCASSFVREGFSEQFFGPGTRLTVL.

The V gene is TRBV4-1, the J gene TRBJ2-1; tentative D call: TRBD2 (6 bases). CDR1 and CDR2 (germline): MGHRA, YSYEKL. V lost 4 bases and J 9 bases, leaving 13 bases between the germline ends. The CDR3 length is 13 residues. The CDR3 here is CASSPNTGAEQFF. CDR3 DNA: TGCGCCAGCAGCCCGAACACGGGAGCTGAGCAGTTCTTC.

The chain couples TRBV27 to TRBJ2-7; 9 bases are a match to TRBD1. Germline CDR1 and CDR2: MNHEY and SMNVEV (reference sequence). V trimming: 4 bases; J trimming: 3 bases; junction bases outside the gene matches: 7. The CDR3 is 15 residues long. The chain's CDR3 is CASSSRQGGYYEQYF. The DNA of the CDR3 is TGTGCCAGCAGTTCCCGACAGGGGGGTTACTACGAGCAGTACTTC.